Each of the 10 T cell receptor beta chains below was sequenced from the same sample in a study of shared clonotypes between healthy human individuals. Sequencing was performed with immunoSEQ multiplex PCR; in TCRdb, only in-frame clones are kept and a portion is missing. This table has roughly 1,100,000 clones, about 75% appearing once. The material sequenced was memory CD4+ T cells sorted from blood. Regarding subset: CD45RA-negative fraction. The receptors originated from a man aged 18 to 30 in good health.

The chain is built from TRBV7-2 and TRBJ1-5; 8 bases fit TRBD1. Per the germline V gene, CDR1 is SGHTA and CDR2 is FQGNSA. The V segment lost 5 bases and the J segment 7 bases; nucleotides outside the gene matches: 10. CDR3 length equals 15 residues. CDR3 residues: CASSPGQGRNQPQHF. The CDR3, as DNA: TGTGCCAGCAGCCCCGGACAGGGAAGGAACCAGCCCCAGCATTTT.

This rearrangement joins TRBV9 to TRBJ1-1; D not resolved. The CDR3 is 13 residues long. Germline-derived CDR1 and CDR2 are SGDLS and YYNGEE. V shed 1 base and J shed 1 base, with 5 bases lying between them. CDR3: CASSVRPNTEAFF. In DNA form, the CDR3 reads TGTGCCAGCAGCGTACGCCCGAACACTGAAGCTTTCTTT.

V and J are TRBV19 and TRBJ1-2, with D perhaps TRBD1 (6 bases). This CDR3 region has 15 residues. Germline CDR1 and CDR2: LNHDA and SQIVND (reference sequence). The V end lost 6 bases, the J end lost 4 bases, and 18 bases lay between the germline ends. The CDR3 loop is CASRSQGSTSYGYTF. The CDR3 DNA is TGTGCCAGTAGAAGTCAGGGGTCGACTTCCTATGGCTACACCTTC.

The CDR3 loop is CASSHRTGGANVLTF. CDR3 bases: TGCGCCAGCAGCCACCGGACAGGTGGGGCCAACGTCCTGACTTTC. The rearrangement links TRBV4-1 to TRBJ2-6; the match to TRBD1 covers 7 bases. The CDR3 is 15 residues long. Germline V CDR1 and CDR2: MGHRA, YSYEKL. V dropped 3 bases and J dropped 3; count of bases not matched to a gene: 2.

This rearrangement joins TRBV11-2 to TRBJ1-5, with D perhaps TRBD1 (5 bases). Looked up from germline, CDR1 is SGHAT and CDR2 is FQNNGV. V was clipped by 0 bases and J by 6 bases, with 15 bases between them. The CDR3 has 16 residues. CDR3 in amino acids: CASSLEGQRGGQPQHF. As DNA, the CDR3 is TGTGCCAGCAGCTTAGAAGGGCAGAGGGGAGGTCAGCCCCAGCATTTT.

The V call is TRBV18, the J call TRBJ2-7, with D possibly called TRBD1 or TRBD2 (5 bases each). The CDR3 covers 14 residues. Per the germline V gene, CDR1 is KGHSH and CDR2 is LQKENI. V lost 6 bases and J 2 bases, leaving 14 bases between the germline ends. The CDR3, as DNA: TGTGCCAGCTCCTCCGGGGCCCCAGCCTACGAGCAGTACTTC. It is translated as CASSSGAPAYEQYF.

The rearrangement uses TRBV27 and TRBJ2-7; 10 bases line up with TRBD1. The CDR3 is 16 residues long. The V gene end was trimmed by 4 bases and the J gene end by 1 base; junction bases not matched to a gene: 7. Germline CDR1 reads MNHEY; CDR2 reads SMNVEV (reference sequence). The CDR3 protein is CASSSRGTGESYEQYF. Written as DNA, the CDR3 is TGTGCCAGCAGTTCCCGAGGGACAGGGGAGTCCTACGAGCAGTACTTC.

V gene TRBV7-3 combines with J gene TRBJ2-1; 7 bases line up with TRBD1. Germline assignment: CDR1 SGHTA and CDR2 FQGTGA. Trimming removed 5 bases from V and 9 bases from J; junction bases left unmatched: 10. The CDR3 has 14 residues. The CDR3: CASSLQGVGTEQFF. The CDR3 DNA reads TGTGCCAGCAGCCTCCAGGGGGTCGGGACTGAGCAGTTCTTC.

V usage is TRBV2 and J usage is TRBJ2-7, with a weak D call TRBD1 (5 bases). The germline CDR1 and CDR2 sequences are SNHLY and FYNNEI. V was clipped by 3 bases and J by 2 bases, with 14 bases between them. The length of the CDR3 is 15 residues. The CDR3 DNA reads TGTGCCAGCAGTGATGTTGACAGAACCACCTACGAGCAGTACTTC. Protein: CASSDVDRTTYEQYF.

This clone was seen many times. The CDR3 DNA reads TGTGCCTGGAACATGAACCGGGGCACTGAAGCTTTCTTT. Amino acid sequence: CAWNMNRGTEAFF. The chain is built from TRBV30 and TRBJ1-1; the D is unclear. Germline V CDR1 and CDR2: GTSNPN, SVGIG (reference sequence). The CDR3 runs 13 residues. Trimming removed 4 bases from V and 4 bases from J, with 13 bases in between. Filled out from reference TRBV30 and TRBJ1-1, the complete variable domain reads SQTIHQWPATLVQPVGSPLSLECTVEGTSNPNLYWYRQAAGRGLQLLFYSVGIGQISSEVPQNLSASRPQDRQFILSSKKLLLSDSGFYLCAWNMNRGTEAFFGQGTRLTVV.